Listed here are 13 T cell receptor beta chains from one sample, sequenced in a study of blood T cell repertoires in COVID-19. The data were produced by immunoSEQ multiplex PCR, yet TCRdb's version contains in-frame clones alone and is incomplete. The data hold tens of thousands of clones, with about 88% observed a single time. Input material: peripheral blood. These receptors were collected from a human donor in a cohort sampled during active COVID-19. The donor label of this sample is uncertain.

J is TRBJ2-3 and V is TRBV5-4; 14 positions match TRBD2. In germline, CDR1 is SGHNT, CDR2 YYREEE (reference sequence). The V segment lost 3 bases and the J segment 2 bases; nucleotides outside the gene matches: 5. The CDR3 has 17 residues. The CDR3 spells CASSSGLAGGLTDTQYF. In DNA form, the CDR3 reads TGTGCCAGCAGCTCCGGACTAGCGGGAGGACTCACAGATACGCAGTATTTT.

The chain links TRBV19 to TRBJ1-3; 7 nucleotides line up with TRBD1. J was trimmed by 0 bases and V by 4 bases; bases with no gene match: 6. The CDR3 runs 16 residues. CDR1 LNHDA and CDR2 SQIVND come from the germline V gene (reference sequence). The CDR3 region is CASSTRDRGSGNTIYF. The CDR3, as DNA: TGTGCCAGTAGTACCAGGGACAGAGGCTCTGGAAACACCATATATTTT.

CDR3 region: CASSPRDRGPEAFF. CDR3 coding DNA: TGTGCCAGCAGCCCGCGTGACAGGGGCCCTGAAGCTTTCTTT. The chain recombines TRBV3-1 (or the pseudogene TRBV3-2) with TRBJ1-1; 8 bases agree with TRBD1. The V segment lost 4 bases and the J segment 6 bases; nucleotides outside the gene matches: 7. The CDR3 contains 14 residues. CDR1 LGHDT and CDR2 YNNKEL come from the germline V gene (reference sequence).

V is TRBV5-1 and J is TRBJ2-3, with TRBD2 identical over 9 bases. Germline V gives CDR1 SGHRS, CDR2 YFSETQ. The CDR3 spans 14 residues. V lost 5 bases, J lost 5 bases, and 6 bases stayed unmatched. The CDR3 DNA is TGCGCCAGCAGGATAGCGGGAGCTAGAGATACGCAGTATTTT. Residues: CASRIAGARDTQYF.

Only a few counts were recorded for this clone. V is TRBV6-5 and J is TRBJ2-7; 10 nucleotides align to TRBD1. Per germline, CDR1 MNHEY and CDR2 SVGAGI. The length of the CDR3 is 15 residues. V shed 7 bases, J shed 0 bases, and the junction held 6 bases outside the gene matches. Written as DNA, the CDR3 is TGTGCCAGCACCTTGGACAGGGGGAACTCCTACGAGCAGTACTTC. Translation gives CASTLDRGNSYEQYF.

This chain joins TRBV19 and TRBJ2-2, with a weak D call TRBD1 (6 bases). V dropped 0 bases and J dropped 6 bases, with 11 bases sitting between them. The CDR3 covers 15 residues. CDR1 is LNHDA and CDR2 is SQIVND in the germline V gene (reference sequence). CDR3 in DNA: TGTGCCAGTAGTATAGAACAGGGATGGGCCGGGGAGCTGTTTTTT. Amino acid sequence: CASSIEQGWAGELFF.

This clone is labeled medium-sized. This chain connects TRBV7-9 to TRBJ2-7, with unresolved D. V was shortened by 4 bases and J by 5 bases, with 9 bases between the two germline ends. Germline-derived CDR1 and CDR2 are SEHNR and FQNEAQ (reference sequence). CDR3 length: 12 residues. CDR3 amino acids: CASSSGSNEQYF. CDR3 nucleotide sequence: TGTGCCAGCAGCTCCGGTAGTAACGAGCAGTACTTC.

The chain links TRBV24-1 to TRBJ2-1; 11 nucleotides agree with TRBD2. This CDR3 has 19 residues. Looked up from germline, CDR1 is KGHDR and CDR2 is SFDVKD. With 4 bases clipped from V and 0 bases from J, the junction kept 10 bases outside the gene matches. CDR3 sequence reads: CATSDTHGTSGSSYNEQFF. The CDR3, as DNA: TGTGCCACCAGTGACACCCATGGGACTAGCGGAAGCTCCTACAATGAGCAGTTCTTC.

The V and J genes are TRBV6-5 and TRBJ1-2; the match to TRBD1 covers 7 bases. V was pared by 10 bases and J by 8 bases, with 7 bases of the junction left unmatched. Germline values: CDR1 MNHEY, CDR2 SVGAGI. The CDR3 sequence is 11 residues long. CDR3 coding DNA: TGTGCCACACGGAGGGGGCAGGGCTACACCTTC. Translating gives CATRRGQGYTF.

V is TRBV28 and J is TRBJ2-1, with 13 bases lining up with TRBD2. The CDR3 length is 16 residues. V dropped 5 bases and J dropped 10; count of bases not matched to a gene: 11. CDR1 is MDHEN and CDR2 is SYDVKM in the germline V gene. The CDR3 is CASSITGTSGTGEQFF. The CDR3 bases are TGTGCCAGCAGTATCACCGGGACTAGCGGGACGGGGGAGCAGTTCTTC.

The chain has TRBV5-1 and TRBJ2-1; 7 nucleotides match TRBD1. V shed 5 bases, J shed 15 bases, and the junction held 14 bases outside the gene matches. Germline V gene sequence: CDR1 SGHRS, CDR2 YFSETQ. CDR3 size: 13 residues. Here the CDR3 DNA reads TGCGCCAGCAGAGTAAGGGACAGAGGAGATCGGTTCTTC. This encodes CASRVRDRGDRFF.

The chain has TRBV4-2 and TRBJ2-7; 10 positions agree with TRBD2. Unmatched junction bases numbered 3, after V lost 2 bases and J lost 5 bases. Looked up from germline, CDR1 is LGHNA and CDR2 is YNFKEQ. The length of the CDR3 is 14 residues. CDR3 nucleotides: TGTGCCAGCAGCCAACTAGCGGGAGATCACGAGCAGTACTTC. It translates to CASSQLAGDHEQYF.

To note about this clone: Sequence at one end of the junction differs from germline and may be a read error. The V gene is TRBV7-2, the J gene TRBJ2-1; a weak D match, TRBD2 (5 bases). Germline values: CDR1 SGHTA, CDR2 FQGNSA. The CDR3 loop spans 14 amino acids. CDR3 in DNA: TGTGCCAGCAGCCTAGCATCGGTCGCCAATGAGCAGTTCTTC. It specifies CASSLASVANEQFF.